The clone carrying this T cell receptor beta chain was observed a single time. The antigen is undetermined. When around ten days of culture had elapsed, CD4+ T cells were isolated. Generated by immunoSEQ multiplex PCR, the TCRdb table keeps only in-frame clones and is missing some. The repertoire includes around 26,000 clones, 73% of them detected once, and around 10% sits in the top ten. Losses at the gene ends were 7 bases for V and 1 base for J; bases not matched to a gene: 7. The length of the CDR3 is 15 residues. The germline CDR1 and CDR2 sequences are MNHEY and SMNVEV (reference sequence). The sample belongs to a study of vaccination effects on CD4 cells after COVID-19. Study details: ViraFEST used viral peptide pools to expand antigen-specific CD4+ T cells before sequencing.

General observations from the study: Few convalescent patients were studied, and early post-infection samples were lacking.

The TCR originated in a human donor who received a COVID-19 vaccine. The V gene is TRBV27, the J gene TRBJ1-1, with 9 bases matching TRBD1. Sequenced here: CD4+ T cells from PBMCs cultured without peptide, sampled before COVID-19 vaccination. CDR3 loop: CASTRWGQGNTEAFF. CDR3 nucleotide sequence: TGTGCCAGCACCCGTTGGGGACAGGGGAACACTGAAGCTTTCTTT.